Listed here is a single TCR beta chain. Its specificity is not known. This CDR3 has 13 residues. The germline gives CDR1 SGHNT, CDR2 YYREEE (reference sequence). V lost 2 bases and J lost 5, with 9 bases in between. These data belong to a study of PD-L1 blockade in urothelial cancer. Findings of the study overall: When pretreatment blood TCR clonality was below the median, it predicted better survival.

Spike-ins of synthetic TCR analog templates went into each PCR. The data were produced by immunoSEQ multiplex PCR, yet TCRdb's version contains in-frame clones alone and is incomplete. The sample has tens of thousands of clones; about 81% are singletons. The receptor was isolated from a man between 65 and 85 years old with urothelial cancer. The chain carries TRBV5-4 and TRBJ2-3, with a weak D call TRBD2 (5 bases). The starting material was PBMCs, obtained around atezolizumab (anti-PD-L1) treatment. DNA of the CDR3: TGTGCCAGCAGCTTCCAGAGCGGAGATACGCAGTATTTT. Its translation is CASSFQSGDTQYF.